The 13 T cell receptor beta chains reported below all come from one sample, sequenced in a study of blood T cell repertoires in COVID-19 (dated by TCRdb to about 2020). The method was the immunoSEQ multiplex PCR assay. TCRdb retrieved this table from immuneACCESS and kept in-frame rearrangements only. Not all clones are present; in checked studies, unresolved V genes account for under half, and no reason is known for the remainder. In all, the sample holds roughly 260,000 clones, and about 90% of those were seen once. Of the sample, 3.5% to 4.5% falls within the top ten clones. Sequencing was done on a sample of peripheral blood. Receptors originate from a woman aged 40 to 50 with acute or convalescent COVID-19.

The chain combines TRBV11-3 with TRBJ1-1; TRBD1 matches 7 bases. Trimming removed 4 bases from V and 3 bases from J; junction bases left unmatched: 8. In germline, CDR1 is SGHNT, CDR2 YENEEA. The length of the CDR3 is 15 residues. The CDR3 sequence is CASSSKTGSDTEAFF. Written as DNA, the CDR3 is TGTGCCAGCAGCTCCAAGACAGGGTCGGACACTGAAGCTTTCTTT.

The J gene is TRBJ2-7, the V gene TRBV13; 7 nucleotides agree with TRBD1. Germline V gene lookup returns CDR1 PRHDT and CDR2 FYEKMQ (reference sequence). V trimming: 1 base; J trimming: 2 bases; junction bases outside the gene matches: 2. The CDR3 covers 14 residues. The DNA for the CDR3 is TGTGCCAGCAGCTTAGCAGGGGGTACCTACGAGCAGTACGTC. Residues: CASSLAGGTYEQYV.

The chain employs TRBV12-5 and TRBJ2-3; 10 positions agree with TRBD1. Germline V gene data show CDR1 as LGHNT and CDR2 as FRNRAP. The length of the CDR3 is 15 residues. V gave up 3 bases and J gave up 2 bases; unmatched junction bases: 2. CDR3 coding DNA: TGTGCTAGTGGTTTTGGGACAGGGGCCACAGATACGCAGTATTTT. Translating it yields CASGFGTGATDTQYF.

The V gene is TRBV6-5, the J gene TRBJ1-1; maybe TRBD1 (5 bases). The CDR3 runs 15 residues. The germline CDR1 and CDR2 sequences are MNHEY and SVGAGI. V was clipped by 0 bases and J by 1 base, with 9 bases between them. In DNA form, the CDR3 reads TGTGCCAGCAGTTACTCTCGCGGGGGGAACACTGAAGCTTTCTTT. This codes for CASSYSRGGNTEAFF.

The V gene is TRBV11-2, the J gene TRBJ1-2; D perhaps matches TRBD1 (5 bases). V lost 3 bases and J lost 6, with 11 bases in between. The CDR3 totals 13 residues. CDR1 SGHAT and CDR2 FQNNGV come from the germline V gene. The CDR3 sequence: CASSFSGYNGYTF. In nucleotides, the CDR3 is TGTGCCAGCAGCTTTTCAGGGTATAATGGCTACACCTTC.

In this sample, this clone turned up a few times. Different DNA sequences within this sample yield the same CDR3. The rearrangement uses TRBV15 and TRBJ1-2; TRBD1 might be the D (6 bases). Germline assignment: CDR1 LNHNV and CDR2 YYDKDF (reference sequence). The CDR3 is 12 residues long. Trimming cost V 3 bases and J 4 bases, with 6 bases left between them. CDR3 sequence: CATSRDSYGYTF. Here the CDR3 DNA reads TGTGCCACCAGCAGGGACAGCTATGGCTACACCTTC.

The chain carries TRBV7-2 and TRBJ1-6; TRBD1 matches at 7 bases. This CDR3 contains 16 residues. Germline V gives CDR1 SGHTA, CDR2 FQGNSA. V lost 7 bases, J lost 10 bases, and 16 bases stayed unmatched. The CDR3 reads CASTHDREGLGSPLHF. The CDR3 DNA reads TGTGCCAGCACCCACGACAGGGAAGGGTTGGGGTCACCCCTCCACTTT.

V and J are TRBV5-5 and TRBJ1-4, with TRBD1 identical over 7 bases. Trimming removed 4 bases from V and 2 bases from J; junction bases left unmatched: 5. CDR3 length equals 15 residues. Germline V lookup: CDR1 SGHKS, CDR2 YYEKEE (reference sequence). DNA for the CDR3: TGTGCCAGCAGCATACAGGGGCTCACTAATGAAAAACTGTTTTTT. Translating gives CASSIQGLTNEKLFF.

This clone was counted a single time. The chain carries TRBV5-1 and TRBJ1-3; possible D gene TRBD1, 6 bases. V was clipped by 0 bases and J by 11 bases, with 18 bases between them. The CDR3 covers 15 residues. The V gene's germline CDR1 is SGHRS and CDR2 YFSETQ. The CDR3 reads CASSLGGTPKHSIYF. The DNA of the CDR3 is TGCGCCAGCAGCTTGGGGGGGACACCAAAACACTCCATATATTTT.

CDR3 bases: TGTGCCAGTAGTATGGGGACAGGGGACGCCCTTCATGGCTACACCTTC. This gives the protein CASSMGTGDALHGYTF. V usage is TRBV19 and J usage is TRBJ1-2; 10 bases align to TRBD1. Germline values: CDR1 LNHDA, CDR2 SQIVND (reference sequence). The V segment lost 3 bases and the J segment 6 bases; nucleotides outside the gene matches: 10. The CDR3 contains 16 residues.

V usage is TRBV27 and J usage is TRBJ2-1; TRBD2 aligns across 9 bases. This CDR3 is 19 amino acids long. From germline, CDR1 is MNHEY and CDR2 SMNVEV (reference sequence). The ends lost 0 bases at V and 0 bases at J; junction bases unmatched: 9. The CDR3 DNA sequence: TGTGCCAGCAGTTTATCGATAGCGGGGGCCAGAAGCTCCTACAATGAGCAGTTCTTC. This codes for CASSLSIAGARSSYNEQFF.

This clone is a singleton in its sample. The V and J genes are TRBV11-2 and TRBJ1-2; 11 nucleotides match TRBD1. Per germline, CDR1 SGHAT and CDR2 FQNNGV. CDR3 size: 14 residues. With V trimmed by 5 bases and J by 3 bases, 2 bases remained unmatched. The CDR3 loop reads CASSPGQGDYGYTF. As DNA, the CDR3 is TGTGCCAGCAGCCCGGGACAGGGGGACTATGGCTACACCTTC.

The chain carries TRBV5-1 and TRBJ2-1, with a weak D call TRBD2 (7 bases). Trimming left V 0 bases short and J 5 bases short, with 12 bases between. The V gene's germline CDR1 is SGHRS and CDR2 YFSETQ. This CDR3 spans 15 amino acids. The CDR3 region is CASSLGRGRNNEQFF. CDR3 nucleotide sequence: TGCGCCAGCAGCTTGGGGCGGGGGCGAAACAATGAGCAGTTCTTC. Filled out from reference TRBV5-1 and TRBJ2-1, the complete variable domain reads KAGVTQTPRYLIKTRGQQVTLSCSPISGHRSVSWYQQTPGQGLQFLFEYFSETQRNKGNFPGRFSGRQFSNSRSEMNVSTLELGDSALYLCASSLGRGRNNEQFFGPGTRLTVL.